This T cell receptor beta chain was sequenced for a study of chronic HIV infection and antiretroviral therapy. This clonotype was recorded at least ten times. Germline V gives CDR1 SGHTA, CDR2 FQGNSA. There are 16 residues in the CDR3. The junction had 7 bases not matched to a gene; V was cut back by 1 base and J by 5 bases. TCRdb re-derived calls from the 5' RACE reads in MiXCR, one entry per CDR3 protein. The data hold around 30,000 distinct CDR3 sequences, with around 8.6% observed a single time. The TCR comes from an adult who had HIV and had not received antiretroviral therapy, or was an uninfected healthy control (not recorded which). The chain couples TRBV7-2 to TRBJ2-5; the match to TRBD1 covers 10 bases. Input material: peripheral blood. Written as DNA, the CDR3 is TGTGCCAGCAGCTTAGATGTGGGACAGGGGCAGGAGACCCAGTACTTC. Translating it yields CASSLDVGQGQETQYF.